These T cell receptor beta chains were read from a single sample in a study of CD8 T cells in Susac syndrome. TCRdb redid the calling of the immunoSEQ multiplex PCR reads with MiXCR, one entry per CDR3 protein. Of hundreds of thousands of distinct CDR3 sequences listed, 85% to 95% are singletons. Sequenced: CD4+ T cells from PBMCs. The source of these receptors is a human donor with multiple sclerosis. Both conserved end residues are part of each CDR3. The D gene is left open where the match is weak. The size field is filled for only some rows; it gives once, few, many or a size class.

j_call d_call clone_size v_call cdr3_nt cdr3_aa
TRBJ1-1 . . TRBV19 TGTGCCAGTACTCATCGGGTGAACACTGAAGCTTTCTTT CASTHRVNTEAFF
TRBJ2-5 TRBD2 once TRBV2 TGTGCCAGCAAAAGGACTAGCGGGAGGGGAGAGACCCAGTACTTC CASKRTSGRGETQYF
TRBJ1-4 . . TRBV25-1 TGTGCCAGCAGTGAATCAAAGGGCCCAGCCCTCGAAAAACTGTTTTTT CASSESKGPALEKLFF
TRBJ1-3 . . TRBV9 TGTGCCAGCAGACCCTCAATAGAATCCTCTGGAAACACCATATATTTT CASRPSIESSGNTIYF
TRBJ2-3 . . TRBV29-1 TGCAGCGTTGATCTCGGGACATTACCAGATACGCAGTATTTT CSVDLGTLPDTQYF
TRBJ1-1 TRBD1 . TRBV6-1 TGTGCCAGCAGCCAAGCTTCGACAGGGGTTGACACTGAAGCTTTCTTT CASSQASTGVDTEAFF
TRBJ2-6 . . TRBV28 TGTGCCAGCATTTCGAGACGGTTCTCTGGGGCCAACGTCCTGACTTTC CASISRRFSGANVLTF
TRBJ2-5 . . TRBV3-1 TGTGCCAGCAGCGTCTCAGGAGAGACCCAGTACTTC CASSVSGETQYF
TRBJ1-1 . . TRBV29-1 TGCAGCGTGGGGCCTTTGAGGGTCGCTGAAGCTTTCTTT CSVGPLRVAEAFF
TRBJ2-4 TRBD2 . TRBV20-1 TGCAGTGCTAGACGGGGGGGATCCTTGGCCAAAAACATTCAGTACTTC CSARRGGSLAKNIQYF
TRBJ2-5 . . TRBV18 TGTGCCAGCTCACGCTTGGTCCAAGAGACCCAGTACTTC CASSRLVQETQYF
TRBJ2-3 TRBD1 . TRBV24-1 TGTGCCACCGTGGGACAGTCCTTCGGAGGAGATACGCAGTATTTT CATVGQSFGGDTQYF
TRBJ2-1 TRBD1 once TRBV24-1 TGTGCCACCAGTGAGAAATTGTGGGACAGCTCCTACAATGAGCAGTTCTTC CATSEKLWDSSYNEQFF
TRBJ2-1 TRBD1 . TRBV5-8 TGTGCCAGCAGCTTGGGGGGACAGGGTTTAGGAGAGCAGTTCTTC CASSLGGQGLGEQFF
TRBJ2-7 TRBD2 . TRBV9 TGTGCCAGCGGTCGGGGGGAATACGAGCAGTACTTC CASGRGEYEQYF
TRBJ1-6 . . TRBV6-1 TGTGCCAGCAGTGCGGTCAGGGCGGCCAATTCACCCCTCCACTTT CASSAVRAANSPLHF